This is a list of T cell receptor beta chains from one sample in a study of T cells in Graves' hyperthyroidism and ophthalmopathy. TCRdb fed the multiplex PCR reads into MiXCR, producing one record per CDR3 protein. The sample lists fewer than 650,000 distinct CDR3 sequences, around 50% occurring once. Specimen: peripheral blood or thyroid tissue (not recorded which). The receptors stem from an adult woman with Graves' disease, either hyperthyroidism or ophthalmopathy (not recorded which). CDR3s leave out the opening cysteine and the closing phenylalanine or tryptophan. Clone size is shown for a subset of rows, as once, few, many or a class of expanded clone.

size | J | V | CDR3
. | TRBJ1-6 | TRBV7-8 | ASSLQGTSTGRHSPLH
few | TRBJ2-5 | TRBV20-1 | SAGSQETQY
few | TRBJ2-7 | TRBV2 | ATPEDYEQY
. | TRBJ1-6 | TRBV7-9 | ASSQARVISYNSPLH
. | TRBJ1-5 | TRBV7-8 | ASSRRPSGDQGNQPQH
. | TRBJ2-2 | TRBV6-2/TRBV6-3 | ASSYSNFRTSNTGELF
. | TRBJ2-5 | TRBV7-2 | ASSRSGQRAQY
. | TRBJ2-5 | TRBV20-1 | SARSNEETQY
many | TRBJ1-5 | TRBV5-5 | ASSSDRGRVVVQPQH
. | TRBJ1-2 | TRBV25-1 | ASREDVGPPSNYGYT
few | TRBJ2-7 | TRBV29-1 | SLTSGSYEQY
few | TRBJ1-3 | TRBV3-1 | ASSQRDSGNTIY
many | TRBJ2-5 | TRBV29-1 | SVEDLGRETQY
many | TRBJ1-1 | TRBV10-3 | AIAAGGVRVTEAF
. | TRBJ2-7 | TRBV7-6 | ASSPIAGGPYEQY
. | TRBJ2-7 | TRBV12-3/TRBV12-4 | ASNNRGLEQY
. | TRBJ2-7 | TRBV29-1 | SVITGSHEQY
few | TRBJ2-7 | TRBV28 | ASSISGTRHYEQY
few | TRBJ1-4 | TRBV5-1 | ASSAGSTGGQEKLF
many | TRBJ1-1 | TRBV5-4 | ASSLGRSSMNTEAF
. | TRBJ2-2 | TRBV11-2 | ASSFPIRGTGELF
once | TRBJ1-6 | TRBV20-1 | SAPRDRQNSPLH
. | TRBJ1-1 | TRBV29-1 | SVVWEHTEAF
. | TRBJ1-4 | TRBV7-9 | ASSRMRQAANEKLF
many | TRBJ2-7 | TRBV20-1 | SAMKTSGDSYEQY
few | TRBJ1-6 | TRBV28 | ASSKGRGPYNSPLH
. | TRBJ2-3 | TRBV9 | ASSVISGRSNEQY
. | TRBJ1-2 | TRBV5-5 | ASSPVGSYT
many | TRBJ2-5 | TRBV20-1 | SARRGWEQETQY
many | TRBJ2-5 | TRBV29-1 | SGSRMGVETQY
many | TRBJ1-2 | TRBV7-2 | ASSLGQAHYGYT
. | TRBJ1-5 | TRBV2 | ASSEPNQPQH
. | TRBJ1-1 | TRBV5-6 | ASSLRGTLRAEAF
. | TRBJ2-2 | TRBV24-1 | ATRGKNTGELF
. | TRBJ2-7 | TRBV29-1 | SSAQGGYEQY
many | TRBJ2-5 | TRBV24-1 | ATSDPWTGLETQY
few | TRBJ1-2 | TRBV25-1 | ASSSRTGSHGYT
many | TRBJ1-1 | TRBV2 | ASSVATEAF
many | TRBJ1-1 | TRBV7-3 | ASSGGGWPEAF
. | TRBJ2-7 | TRBV29-1 | SVEEGLAGVYEQY
. | TRBJ1-3 | TRBV28 | ASSTSDRLHTIY
. | TRBJ1-1 | TRBV5-1 | ASSLAGQANTEAF